These T cell receptor beta chains were read from a single sample in a study of T cell responses to AZD1222 COVID-19 vaccine. Clones were read by immunoSEQ multiplex PCR, and TCRdb kept only the in-frame ones, dropping some. The table records about 160,000 clones, 80% to 95% of them present only once. Specimen: peripheral blood, collected on day 0 of AZD1222 vaccination. These TCRs come from an adult in good health. Both conserved end residues are part of each CDR3. The D gene is left open where the match is weak. Part of the rows lack a size; the others show once, few, many or a class for expanded clones.

d_gene	abundance	v_gene	j_gene	CDR3nt	CDR3aa
-	-	TRBV29-1	TRBJ1-1	TGCAGCGTTGGGGGGATTATGAACACTGAAGCTTTCTTT	CSVGGIMNTEAFF
-	-	TRBV9	TRBJ2-5	TGTGCCAGCAGCGCCCTGCGGGAAGGGGAGACCCAGTACTTC	CASSALREGETQYF
-	-	TRBV28	TRBJ1-2	TGTGCCAGCAGCTACGGCGCGGGCTATGGCTACACCTTC	CASSYGAGYGYTF
TRBD1	few	TRBV28	TRBJ1-4	TGTGCCAGCAGTCCCCGGGACAGGGAGGACCATGAAAAACTGTTTTTT	CASSPRDREDHEKLFF
TRBD2	-	TRBV6-4	TRBJ2-1	TGTGCCAGCAGGGGACTAGCGGGAATACAAGGCTCCTACAATGAGCAGTTCTTC	CASRGLAGIQGSYNEQFF
TRBD1	-	TRBV7-3	TRBJ2-2	TGTGCCAGCAGCCCTACAGGGGTTGGCACCGGGGAGCTGTTTTTT	CASSPTGVGTGELFF
-	once	TRBV18	TRBJ2-7	TGTGCCAGCTCACCAGGCAGGGGCTACGAGCAGTACTTC	CASSPGRGYEQYF
TRBD2	-	TRBV2	TRBJ2-7	TGTGCCAGCGGACTAAGCGGGAGATCCCACGAGCAGTACTTC	CASGLSGRSHEQYF
-	-	TRBV10-2	TRBJ2-6	TGCGCCAGCAGTGACGGAAGATACTCTGGGGCCAACGTCCTGACTTTC	CASSDGRYSGANVLTF
TRBD1	-	TRBV6-2/TRBV6-3	TRBJ1-1	TGTGCCAGCAGTTACTTAGGGCAGGGGGCTGAAGCTTTCTTT	CASSYLGQGAEAFF
-	few	TRBV24-1	TRBJ1-2	TGTGCCACCAGTGATACCGGTGACTATGGCTACACCTTC	CATSDTGDYGYTF
-	-	TRBV29-1	TRBJ2-1	TGCAGCGTTGACCGCGCGGGCGCCTACAATGAGCAGTTCTTC	CSVDRAGAYNEQFF
TRBD2	few	TRBV5-1	TRBJ2-7	TGCGCCAGCACCTCTATAGCGGGAGGTCCCTCCGAGCAGTACTTC	CASTSIAGGPSEQYF
-	-	TRBV6-5	TRBJ2-1	TGTGCCAGCAGTTACATGGGGGGGCCCAATGAGCAGTTCTTC	CASSYMGGPNEQFF
-	-	TRBV10-3	TRBJ2-2	TGTGCCATCAGTGAGTCGCGAGGGAACACCGGGGAGCTGTTTTTT	CAISESRGNTGELFF
TRBD2	-	TRBV5-1	TRBJ2-7	TGCGCCAGCAGCTTGGGAGCGAGCGGGGTGGACGAGCAGTACTTC	CASSLGASGVDEQYF
TRBD2	-	TRBV18	TRBJ2-7	TGTGCCAGCTCACCATCATCCCAGCGACTAGCAGTGCAGTACTTC	CASSPSSQRLAVQYF
TRBD1	-	TRBV11-2	TRBJ2-7	TGTGCCAGCAGCGTTAGGTGGGGGACAGGGGACGGAGAGCAGTACTTC	CASSVRWGTGDGEQYF
TRBD1	-	TRBV7-3	TRBJ2-7	TGTGCCAGCAGCCCACCGGGACAGGACTACGAGCAGTACTTC	CASSPPGQDYEQYF
-	-	TRBV9	TRBJ2-1	TGTGCCAGCAGTCAGGGCTTATACAATGAGCAGTTCTTC	CASSQGLYNEQFF
-	-	TRBV7-3	TRBJ2-5	TGTGCCAGCAGCTCGACAGGTTTCGAGACCCAGTACTTC	CASSSTGFETQYF
TRBD2	-	TRBV9	TRBJ2-7	TGTGCCAGCAGCGTCAGCATCGGACTAGCCAACGAGCAGTACTTC	CASSVSIGLANEQYF
TRBD1	-	TRBV28	TRBJ1-2	TGTGCCAGCAGTTCGGGTGACAGGGGGCTTTTCGACTATGGCTACACCTTC	CASSSGDRGLFDYGYTF
TRBD2	-	TRBV18	TRBJ2-1	TGTGCCAGCTCCCCCGGGACTAGAACCTACAATGAGCAGTTCTTC	CASSPGTRTYNEQFF
TRBD1	-	TRBV30	TRBJ2-7	TGTGCCTGGAGTTCCGGGACAGGGGCCCACGAGCAGTACTTC	CAWSSGTGAHEQYF
TRBD1	-	TRBV12-3/TRBV12-4	TRBJ1-6	TGTGCCAGCAGACAGGACAGGGGATCACCCCTCCACTTT	CASRQDRGSPLHF
-	-	TRBV29-1	TRBJ2-1	TGCAGCGTTGAAGACCGGGACAACTACAATGAGCAGTTCTTC	CSVEDRDNYNEQFF
-	-	TRBV5-1	TRBJ1-1	TGCGCCAGCAGTCTTGGTGGCAACTCGAACACTGAAGCTTTCTTT	CASSLGGNSNTEAFF
-	-	TRBV6-5	TRBJ2-5	TGTGCCAGCAGTCTTGGGGAGACCCAGTACTTC	CASSLGETQYF
-	-	TRBV19	TRBJ2-2	TGTGCCAGTAGTAGCCCGGGACGGACGAACACCGGGGAGCTGTTTTTT	CASSSPGRTNTGELFF